This passage covers 19 T cell receptor beta chains from one sample sequenced in a study of blood T cells in healthy people across ages (dated by TCRdb to between 2015 and 2016). The library was generated by 5' RACE. This sample was sequenced with an Illumina HiSeq 2500. A second PCR of about 7 to 12 cycles was performed with a sample-barcoded 5' primer and a J-beta primer mix. In-frame beta chains were kept once TCRdb had trimmed the public reads at Q25 with fastp and called clones with MiXCR. Rows matching on CDR3 protein sequence are summarized as one entry with the most common DNA and genes. In this sample the table shows about 1.6 million distinct CDR3 sequences, roughly a third of which occur a single time. Of the sample, about 10% is held by the ten largest clones. Sequenced input: blood. The receptors shown here come from a woman aged 25 to 39 in good health.

Here the CDR3 DNA reads TGTGCCAGCAGCCAATGGCCGGGTGGCTACGAGCAGTACTTC. Residues: CASSQWPGGYEQYF. V usage is TRBV14 and J usage is TRBJ2-7; no definite D call. CDR1 and CDR2 from the germline V gene are SGHDN and FVKESK. The length of the CDR3 is 14 residues. The V end lost 2 bases, the J end lost 3 bases, and 11 bases lay between the germline ends. The full variable domain, with the rest looked up from reference TRBV14 and TRBJ2-7, is EAGVTQFPSHSVIEKGQTVTLRCDPISGHDNLYWYRRVMGKEIKFLLHFVKESKQDESGMPNNRFLAERTGGTYSTLKVQPAELEDSGVYFCASSQWPGGYEQYFGPGTRLTVT.

The rearrangement joins TRBV6-1 to TRBJ2-7; the D is unclear. Trimming took off 6 bases at V and 2 bases at J, with 14 bases between the two ends. Looked up from germline, CDR1 is MNHNS and CDR2 is SASEGT. CDR3 length equals 14 residues. The CDR3, as DNA: TGTGCCAGCAGCGAACAATCAGAGGCCTACGAGCAGTACTTC. Residues: CASSEQSEAYEQYF.

V is TRBV27 and J is TRBJ2-7, with 8 bases lining up with TRBD2. This CDR3 is built from 15 residues. The J segment lost 3 bases and the V segment lost 6 bases, leaving 10 bases of the junction unmatched. CDR1 MNHEY and CDR2 SMNVEV come from the germline V gene (reference sequence). The CDR3 DNA is TGTGCCAGCAGCCCAAGGGCGGGAGGTCTCTACGAGCAGTACTTC. Translated: CASSPRAGGLYEQYF.

This clonotype was seen a few times. The CDR3 coding sequence is TGTGCCAGCAGGTATAGCGGGGGCCCACACAATGAGCAGTTCTTC. Its translation is CASRYSGGPHNEQFF. The V call is TRBV7-9, the J call TRBJ2-1; 9 nucleotides agree with TRBD2. Germline V lookup: CDR1 SEHNR, CDR2 FQNEAQ (reference sequence). V lost 6 bases to trimming and J lost 5 bases; unmatched junction nucleotides: 8. The CDR3 loop spans 15 amino acids.

This clonotype was seen only once. The gene calls are TRBV3-1 and TRBJ1-2, with D perhaps TRBD1 (5 bases). The CDR3 is 20 residues long. Germline assignment: CDR1 LGHDT and CDR2 YNNKEL (reference sequence). With 0 bases removed from V and 6 bases from J, the gap between germline ends came to 29 bases. CDR3 in DNA: TGTGCCAGCAGCCAAGATTGGGCAGGGATTTTCGGAGTCTCTCTGGATGGCTACACCTTC. Encoded protein: CASSQDWAGIFGVSLDGYTF.

This clonotype was observed a few times. The chain combines TRBV4-2 with TRBJ2-1, with D perhaps matching TRBD1 or TRBD2 (5 bases each). The germline V and J ends were trimmed by 5 bases and 9 bases, with 17 bases remaining between them. Per the germline V gene, CDR1 is LGHNA and CDR2 is YNFKEQ. The CDR3 extends over 14 amino acids. CDR3 DNA: TGTGCCAGCAGCAACTCTATAGGGGACGGTGAGCAGTTCTTC. Its protein is CASSNSIGDGEQFF.

The V and J genes are TRBV25-1 and TRBJ2-1, with unresolved D. Germline V gene lookup returns CDR1 MGHDK and CDR2 SYGVNS. The CDR3 has 12 amino acids. V lost 6 bases and J 11 bases, leaving 14 bases between the germline ends. CDR3 sequence reads: CASSLEGPKQFF. CDR3 coding DNA: TGTGCCAGCAGCTTGGAAGGGCCTAAGCAGTTCTTC.

This sequence joins TRBV5-5 and TRBJ2-7, with D unclear. The CDR3 has 14 amino acids. The germline V gene has CDR1 SGHKS and CDR2 YYEKEE (reference sequence). Trimming pared 3 bases from V and 1 base from J, leaving 11 bases between. The CDR3 region is CASSSTTQSYEQYF. The CDR3, as DNA: TGTGCCAGCAGCTCAACCACTCAATCCTACGAGCAGTACTTC.

V and J are TRBV6-1 and TRBJ2-7; D unresolved. The ends were cut back, 4 bases at V and 3 bases at J, with 16 bases in the middle. This CDR3 spans 15 amino acids. Germline V gene sequence: CDR1 MNHNS, CDR2 SASEGT. The CDR3 spells CASSGHRGAVYEQYF. In nucleotides, the CDR3 is TGTGCCAGCAGTGGCCACAGAGGAGCAGTCTACGAGCAGTACTTC.

This clonotype was detected only a few times. The chain is built from TRBV5-6 and TRBJ1-2; the D gene is possibly TRBD1 (6 bases). Germline-derived CDR1 and CDR2 are SGHDT and YYEEEE. This CDR3 has 17 amino acids. Trimming removed 4 bases from V and 3 bases from J, with 22 bases in between. The CDR3 protein is CASSPEGWGRLYYGYTF. Here the CDR3 DNA reads TGTGCCAGCAGCCCCGAAGGCTGGGGGCGCCTTTACTATGGCTACACCTTC. The variable domain in full, completed from reference TRBV5-6 and TRBJ1-2, reads DAGVTQSPTHLIKTRGQQVTLRCSPKSGHDTVSWYQQALGQGPQFIFQYYEEEERQRGNFPDRFSGHQFPNYSSELNVNALLLGDSALYLCASSPEGWGRLYYGYTFGSGTRLTVV.

Ten or more counts support this clonotype. The chain couples TRBV7-9 to TRBJ2-7; the D gene is possibly TRBD1 (6 bases). The CDR3 covers 17 residues. CDR1 is SEHNR and CDR2 is FQNEAQ in the germline V gene (reference sequence). The V end was cut by 5 bases, the J end by 1 base, with 21 bases between. The CDR3 sequence: CASSPFPTGPSSYEQYF. The DNA for the CDR3 is TGTGCCAGCAGCCCGTTCCCGACAGGCCCTTCTTCCTACGAGCAGTACTTC.

This clonotype was picked up a small number of times. The chain uses TRBV7-9 and TRBJ2-5; the match to TRBD2 covers 7 bases. CDR3 size: 14 residues. Trimming cost V 6 bases and J 2 bases; bases outside gene matches: 6. Germline V gives CDR1 SEHNR, CDR2 FQNEAQ (reference sequence). As DNA, the CDR3 is TGTGCCAGCAGAGCGGGACGCACTCAAGAGACCCAGTACTTC. Protein: CASRAGRTQETQYF.

V and J are TRBV12-3 or TRBV12-4 and TRBJ1-2; the match to TRBD1 covers 9 bases. J was trimmed by 6 bases and V by 5 bases; bases with no gene match: 10. This CDR3 is 15 amino acids long. CDR3 sequence reads: CASSRITGGLDGYTF. CDR3 in DNA: TGTGCCAGCAGTCGAATTACAGGGGGCCTAGATGGCTACACCTTC.

The chain uses TRBV7-2 and TRBJ1-5, with D maybe TRBD1 (6 bases). Trimming took 4 bases from V and 4 from J, leaving 8 bases between them. The CDR3 has 13 residues. Germline CDR1 reads SGHTA; CDR2 reads FQGNSA. DNA for the CDR3: TGTGCCAGCAGCTGGAGGGGGAATCAGCCCCAGCATTTT. This sequence encodes CASSWRGNQPQHF.

The chain has TRBV28 and TRBJ2-3; 7 positions agree with TRBD2. Germline CDR1 reads MDHEN; CDR2 reads SYDVKM. The CDR3 consists of 17 residues. V lost 5 bases and J lost 2; bases outside the gene matches: 13. In DNA form, the CDR3 reads TGTGCCAGCAGTCCGCGATCAGCGGGGACCTACACAGATACGCAGTATTTT. Its protein is CASSPRSAGTYTDTQYF.

The rearrangement joins TRBV25-1 to TRBJ1-4; D uncertain. The CDR3 has 14 amino acids. V lost 5 bases to trimming and J lost 8 bases, with 15 bases between them. Per the germline V gene, CDR1 is MGHDK and CDR2 is SYGVNS. In nucleotides, the CDR3 is TGTGCCAGCAGTCCCCTCAGCAGGAGAGAAAAACTGTTTTTT. This gives the protein CASSPLSRREKLFF.

This rearrangement joins TRBV20-1 to TRBJ2-7; the D gene could be TRBD1 or TRBD2 (5 bases each). Looked up from germline, CDR1 is DFQATT and CDR2 is SNEGSKA (reference sequence). CDR3 length equals 16 residues. Trimming removed 0 bases at V and 2 bases at J, with 17 bases between. CDR3 nucleotides: TGCAGTGCTAGAGACCCCAAGAGAGGGGACCCCTACGAGCAGTACTTC. Its protein product is CSARDPKRGDPYEQYF.

This chain connects TRBV5-6 to TRBJ2-5; D is undetermined. The J call may be wrong; the DNA end is better matched by TRBJ2-7. Germline CDR1 SGHDT, CDR2 YYEEEE. This CDR3 has 18 residues. CDR3 coding DNA: TGTGCCAGCAGCCCCAGGTCCCAGGTGTATATGGTTACTGGCGAGCAGTACTTC. This codes for CASSPRSQVYMVTGEQYF.

J is TRBJ2-7 and V is TRBV7-9; either TRBD1 or TRBD2 may supply D (5 bases each). CDR1 SEHNR and CDR2 FQNEAQ come from the germline V gene (reference sequence). The CDR3 spans 16 residues. Trimming stripped 5 bases from V and 1 base from J, with 18 bases between. The DNA of the CDR3 is TGTGCCAGCAGCCTCAGCAGAGGGACGGGGTCCTACGAGCAGTACTTC. Its translation: CASSLSRGTGSYEQYF.